Below are 7 T cell receptor beta chains sequenced from a single sample in a study of CD4 T cells in relation to SARS-CoV-2 and coronaviruses. Sequencing was performed with immunoSEQ multiplex PCR; in TCRdb, only in-frame clones are kept and a portion is missing. The sample holds fewer than 20,000 clones; over 60% are singletons and the top ten take over 25%. The unexposed donors gave CD4+ T cells in about 2010-2019, prior to COVID-19. The cells were cultured for 10 days before CD4+ T cells were isolated. Their antigens are not known. The sequenced sample was CD4+ T cells from PBMCs, cultured in vitro. These receptors all stem from a human donor in good health.

V and J are TRBV6-1 and TRBJ1-2, with TRBD1 matching over 8 bases. V lost 2 bases, J lost 4 bases, and 6 bases stayed unmatched. Germline lookup yields CDR1 MNHNS and CDR2 SASEGT. The CDR3 is made up of 15 amino acids. CDR3 protein: CASSESGQGSYGYTF. DNA of the CDR3: TGTGCCAGCAGTGAATCCGGACAGGGAAGCTATGGCTACACCTTC.

The V call is TRBV5-8, the J call TRBJ2-1; 7 nucleotides line up with TRBD2. Germline assignment: CDR1 SGHTS and CDR2 YDEGEE. Trimming at V came to 2 bases and at J to 4 bases, leaving 6 bases not matched to a gene. This CDR3 contains 15 residues. The chain's CDR3 is CASSFDGRTYNEQFF. As DNA, the CDR3 is TGTGCCAGCAGCTTTGACGGGAGGACATACAATGAGCAGTTCTTC.

The V gene is TRBV30, the J gene TRBJ2-2, with TRBD2 as a possible D gene (5 bases). Looked up from germline, CDR1 is GTSNPN and CDR2 is SVGIG (reference sequence). This CDR3 spans 11 amino acids. Trimming cost V 2 bases and J 7 bases, with 5 bases left between them. The CDR3: CAWSRDGELFF. CDR3 in DNA: TGTGCCTGGAGTCGGGACGGGGAGCTGTTTTTT.

The chain combines TRBV10-3 with TRBJ2-7; D gene ambiguous. The length of the CDR3 is 12 residues. V lost 0 bases, J lost 4 bases, and 4 bases lay in between. CDR1 is ENHRY, CDR2 SYGVKD, per germline. CDR3 in DNA: TGTGCCATCAGTGAGTCCCGGTACGAGCAGTACTTC. Residues: CAISESRYEQYF.

The chain carries TRBV5-4 and TRBJ2-7; D uncertain. The CDR3 has 15 amino acids. The V end lost 0 bases, the J end lost 0 bases, and 10 bases lay between the germline ends. CDR1 is SGHNT, CDR2 YYREEE, per germline (reference sequence). The DNA of the CDR3 is TGTGCCAGCAGCTTGGAGGCATTTAGCTCCTACGAGCAGTACTTC. It yields the protein CASSLEAFSSYEQYF.

This rearrangement joins TRBV5-1 to TRBJ2-3, with TRBD2 matching over 7 bases. Per the germline V gene, CDR1 is SGHRS and CDR2 is YFSETQ. After removal of 4 bases from V and 1 base from J, the junction contained 6 bases not matched to a gene. The CDR3 contains 15 residues. The CDR3 coding sequence is TGCGCCAGCAGCATGAGAGCGGGACGCACAGATACGCAGTATTTT. Translation: CASSMRAGRTDTQYF.

This clone was seen only a few times. The chain recombines TRBV5-4 with TRBJ1-2, with 9 bases aligning to TRBD1. Unmatched junction bases numbered 14, after V lost 4 bases and J lost 7 bases. Germline V gives CDR1 SGHNT, CDR2 YYREEE (reference sequence). The CDR3 has 16 amino acids. CDR3 nucleotide sequence: TGTGCCAGCAGCGCATCCGGGACAGGGTATCTGGCTGGCTACACCTTC. Its translation: CASSASGTGYLAGYTF.